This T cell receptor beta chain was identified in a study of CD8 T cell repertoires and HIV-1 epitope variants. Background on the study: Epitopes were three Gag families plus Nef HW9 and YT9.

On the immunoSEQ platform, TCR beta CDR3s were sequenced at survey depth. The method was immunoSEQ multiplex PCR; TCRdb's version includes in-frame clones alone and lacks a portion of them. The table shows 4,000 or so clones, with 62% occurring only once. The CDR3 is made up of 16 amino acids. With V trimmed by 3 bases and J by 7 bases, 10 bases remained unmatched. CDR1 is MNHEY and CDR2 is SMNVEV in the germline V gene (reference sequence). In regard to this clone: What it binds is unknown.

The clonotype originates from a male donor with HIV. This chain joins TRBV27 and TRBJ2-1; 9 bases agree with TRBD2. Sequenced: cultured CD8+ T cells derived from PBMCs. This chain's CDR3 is CASSFWREGQINEQFF. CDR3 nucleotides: TGTGCCAGCAGTTTTTGGCGGGAGGGCCAGATTAATGAGCAGTTCTTC.